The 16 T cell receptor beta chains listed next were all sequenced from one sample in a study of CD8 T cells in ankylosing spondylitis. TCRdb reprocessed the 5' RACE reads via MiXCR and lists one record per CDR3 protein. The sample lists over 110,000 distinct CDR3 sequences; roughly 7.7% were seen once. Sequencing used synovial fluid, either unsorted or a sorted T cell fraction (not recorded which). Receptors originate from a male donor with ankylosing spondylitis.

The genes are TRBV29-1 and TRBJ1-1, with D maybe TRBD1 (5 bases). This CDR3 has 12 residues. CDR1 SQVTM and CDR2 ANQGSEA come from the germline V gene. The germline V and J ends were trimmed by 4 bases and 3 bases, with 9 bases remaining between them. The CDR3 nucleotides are TGCAGCGTTGCAACAGGCCACACTGAAGCTTTCTTT. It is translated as CSVATGHTEAFF. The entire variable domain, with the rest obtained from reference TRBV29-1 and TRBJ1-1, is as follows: SAVISQKPSRDICQRGTSLTIQCQVDSQVTMMFWYRQQPGQSLTLIATANQGSEATYESGFVIDKFPISRPNLTFSTLTVSNMSPEDSSIYLCSVATGHTEAFFGQGTRLTVV.

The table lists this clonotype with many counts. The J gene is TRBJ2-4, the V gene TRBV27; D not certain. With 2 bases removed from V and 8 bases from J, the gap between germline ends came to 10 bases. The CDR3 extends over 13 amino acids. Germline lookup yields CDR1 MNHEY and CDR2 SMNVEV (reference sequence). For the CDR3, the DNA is TGTGCCAGCAGTTTAAGGAGTATAGACATTCAGTACTTC. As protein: CASSLRSIDIQYF.

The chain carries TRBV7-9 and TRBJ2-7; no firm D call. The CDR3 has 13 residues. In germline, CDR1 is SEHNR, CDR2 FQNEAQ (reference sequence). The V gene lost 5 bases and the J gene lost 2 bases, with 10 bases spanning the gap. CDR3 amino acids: CASSPRTPYEQYF. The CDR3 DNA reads TGTGCCAGCAGCCCGCGGACGCCCTACGAGCAGTACTTC.

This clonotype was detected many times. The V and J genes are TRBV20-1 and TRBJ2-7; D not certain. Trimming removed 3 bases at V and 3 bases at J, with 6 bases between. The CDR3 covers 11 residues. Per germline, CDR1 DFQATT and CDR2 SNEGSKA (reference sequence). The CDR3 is CSASKGYEQYF. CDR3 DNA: TGCAGTGCTAGTAAGGGCTACGAGCAGTACTTC.

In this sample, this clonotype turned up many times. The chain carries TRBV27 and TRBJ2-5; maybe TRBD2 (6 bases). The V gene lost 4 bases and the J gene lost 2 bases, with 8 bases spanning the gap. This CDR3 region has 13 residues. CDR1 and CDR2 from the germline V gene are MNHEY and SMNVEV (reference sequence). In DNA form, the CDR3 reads TGTGCCAGCAGTTGGCGGGAACAAGAGACCCAGTACTTC. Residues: CASSWREQETQYF.

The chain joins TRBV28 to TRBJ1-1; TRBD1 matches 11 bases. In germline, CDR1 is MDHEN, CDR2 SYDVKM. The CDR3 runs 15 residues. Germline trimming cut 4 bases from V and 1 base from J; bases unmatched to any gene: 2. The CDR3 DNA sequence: TGTGCCAGCAGTTCCGGGACAGGGGGGAACACTGAAGCTTTCTTT. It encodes CASSSGTGGNTEAFF. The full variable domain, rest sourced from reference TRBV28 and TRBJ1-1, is DVKVTQSSRYLVKRTGEKVFLECVQDMDHENMFWYRQDPGLGLRLIYFSYDVKMKEKGDIPEGYSVSREKKERFSLILESASTNQTSMYLCASSSGTGGNTEAFFGQGTRLTVV.

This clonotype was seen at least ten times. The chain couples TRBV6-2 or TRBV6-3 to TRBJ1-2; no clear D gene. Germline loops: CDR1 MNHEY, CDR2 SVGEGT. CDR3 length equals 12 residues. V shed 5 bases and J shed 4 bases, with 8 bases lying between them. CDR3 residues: CASSPESYGYTF. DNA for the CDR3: TGTGCCAGCAGTCCAGAAAGCTATGGCTACACCTTC.

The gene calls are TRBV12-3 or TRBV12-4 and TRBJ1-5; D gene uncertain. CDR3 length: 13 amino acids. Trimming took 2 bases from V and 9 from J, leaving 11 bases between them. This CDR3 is CASSLNDLRPQHF. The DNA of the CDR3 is TGTGCCAGCAGTTTAAATGACCTCCGGCCCCAGCATTTT.

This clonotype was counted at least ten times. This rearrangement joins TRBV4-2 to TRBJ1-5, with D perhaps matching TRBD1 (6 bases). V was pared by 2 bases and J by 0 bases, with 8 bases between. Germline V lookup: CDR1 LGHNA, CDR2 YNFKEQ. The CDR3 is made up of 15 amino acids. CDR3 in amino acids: CASSQPGHSNQPQHF. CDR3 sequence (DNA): TGTGCCAGCAGCCAACCGGGACATAGCAATCAGCCCCAGCATTTT.

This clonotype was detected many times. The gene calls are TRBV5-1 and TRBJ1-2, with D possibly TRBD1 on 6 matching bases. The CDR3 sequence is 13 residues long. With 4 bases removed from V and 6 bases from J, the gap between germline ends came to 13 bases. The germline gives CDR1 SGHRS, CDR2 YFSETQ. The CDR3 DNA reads TGCGCCAGCAGCCTCGGACAGCACGATGGCTACACCTTC. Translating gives CASSLGQHDGYTF.

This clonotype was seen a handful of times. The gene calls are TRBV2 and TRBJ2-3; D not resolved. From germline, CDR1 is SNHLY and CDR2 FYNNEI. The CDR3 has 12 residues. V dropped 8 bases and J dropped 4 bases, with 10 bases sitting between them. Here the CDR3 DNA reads TGTGCCAGCGCAGTCCTCCCAGATACGCAGTATTTT. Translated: CASAVLPDTQYF.

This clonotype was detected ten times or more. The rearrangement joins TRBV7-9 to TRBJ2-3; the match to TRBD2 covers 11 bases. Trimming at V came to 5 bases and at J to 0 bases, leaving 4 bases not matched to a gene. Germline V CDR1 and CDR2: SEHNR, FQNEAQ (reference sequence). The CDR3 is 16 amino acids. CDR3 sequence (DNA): TGTGCCAGCAGCGCTGGGACTAGCGGAAGCACAGATACGCAGTATTTT. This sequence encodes CASSAGTSGSTDTQYF.

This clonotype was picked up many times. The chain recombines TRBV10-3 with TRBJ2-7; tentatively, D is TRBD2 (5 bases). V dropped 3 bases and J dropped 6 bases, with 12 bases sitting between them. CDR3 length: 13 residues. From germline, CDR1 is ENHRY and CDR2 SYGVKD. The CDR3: CAISDRSEGEQYF. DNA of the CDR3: TGTGCCATCAGTGATCGCTCCGAGGGCGAGCAGTACTTC.

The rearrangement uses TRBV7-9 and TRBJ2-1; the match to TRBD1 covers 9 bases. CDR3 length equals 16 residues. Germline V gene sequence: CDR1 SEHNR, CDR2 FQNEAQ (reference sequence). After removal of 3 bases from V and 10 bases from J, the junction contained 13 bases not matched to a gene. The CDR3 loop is CASSLDRGIIGQEQFF. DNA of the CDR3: TGTGCCAGCAGCTTGGACAGGGGCATTATCGGACAGGAGCAGTTCTTC.

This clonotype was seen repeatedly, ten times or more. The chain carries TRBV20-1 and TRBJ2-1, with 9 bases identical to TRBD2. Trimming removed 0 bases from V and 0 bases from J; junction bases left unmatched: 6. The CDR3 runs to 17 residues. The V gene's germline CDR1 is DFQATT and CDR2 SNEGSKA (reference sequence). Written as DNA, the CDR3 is TGCAGTGCTAGAGATTCTAGCGGGGAGAGCTCCTACAATGAGCAGTTCTTC. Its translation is CSARDSSGESSYNEQFF.

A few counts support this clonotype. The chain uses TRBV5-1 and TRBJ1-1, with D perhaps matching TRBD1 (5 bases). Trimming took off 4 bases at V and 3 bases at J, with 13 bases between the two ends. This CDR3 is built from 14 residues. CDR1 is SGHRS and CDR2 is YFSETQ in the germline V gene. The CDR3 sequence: CASSRMTEDTEAFF. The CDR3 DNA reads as TGCGCCAGCAGCCGTATGACAGAGGACACTGAAGCTTTCTTT. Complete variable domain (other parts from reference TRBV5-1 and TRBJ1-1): KAGVTQTPRYLIKTRGQQVTLSCSPISGHRSVSWYQQTPGQGLQFLFEYFSETQRNKGNFPGRFSGRQFSNSRSEMNVSTLELGDSALYLCASSRMTEDTEAFFGQGTRLTVV.